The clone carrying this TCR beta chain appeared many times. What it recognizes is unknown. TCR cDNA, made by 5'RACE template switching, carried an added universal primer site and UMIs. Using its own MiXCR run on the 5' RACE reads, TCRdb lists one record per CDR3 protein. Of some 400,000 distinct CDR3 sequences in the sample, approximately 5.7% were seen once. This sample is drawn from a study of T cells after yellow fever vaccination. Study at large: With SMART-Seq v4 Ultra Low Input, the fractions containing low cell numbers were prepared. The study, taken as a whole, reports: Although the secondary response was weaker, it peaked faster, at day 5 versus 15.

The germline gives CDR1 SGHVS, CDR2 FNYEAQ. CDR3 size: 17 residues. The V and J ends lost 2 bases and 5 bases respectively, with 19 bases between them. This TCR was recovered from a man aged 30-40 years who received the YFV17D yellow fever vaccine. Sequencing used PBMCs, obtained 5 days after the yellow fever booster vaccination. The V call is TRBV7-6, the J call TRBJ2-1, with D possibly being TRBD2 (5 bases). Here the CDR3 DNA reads TGTGCCAGCAGCTTATTCGGGGAAGTAGCGAACAACAATGAGCAGTTCTTC. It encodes CASSLFGEVANNNEQFF.